Presented here are 26 T cell receptor beta chains from one specimen sequenced in a study of CD8+CD57+ T cells in acquired aplastic anemia. Patients chosen for sequencing had CD8+CD57+ cells that had expanded, as shown by flow cytometry. Genomic DNA was employed as the template in profiling TCR beta VDJ and CDR3. TCRdb reanalysed the reads using MiXCR and keeps one entry per CDR3 protein. The sample consists of about half a million distinct CDR3 sequences, approximately 32% of them appearing once. Sequencing used sorted CD4+, CD8+, or CD8+CD57+ T cells (not recorded which) from PBMCs. The receptors come from a human donor with aplastic anemia.

Only a few counts were recorded for this clonotype. At one boundary the junction diverges from the germline segment, which might be a read error. V is TRBV14 and J is TRBJ1-3; D is ambiguous. In germline, CDR1 is SGHDN, CDR2 FVKESK. This CDR3 region has 12 residues. CDR3 sequence reads: CASSHSGNTIHF. As DNA, the CDR3 is TGTGCCAGCAGCCACTCTGGAAACACCATACATTTT.

V usage is TRBV29-1 and J usage is TRBJ2-5; D not certain. The CDR3 is made up of 13 amino acids. V was clipped by 8 bases and J by 0 bases, with 13 bases between them. The germline V gene encodes CDR1 SQVTM and CDR2 ANQGSEA. The CDR3 DNA follows: TGCAGCTTGGTTGGATTGTACCAAGAGACCCAGTACTTC. Protein: CSLVGLYQETQYF.

The chain has TRBV2 and TRBJ2-5, with 10 nucleotides matching TRBD2. Losses at the gene ends were 6 bases for V and 1 base for J; bases not matched to a gene: 5. Germline CDR1 reads SNHLY; CDR2 reads FYNNEI. This CDR3 is built from 15 residues. Here the CDR3 reads CASREPSGGQETQYF. The DNA of the CDR3 is TGTGCCAGCAGAGAACCTAGCGGGGGCCAAGAGACCCAGTACTTC. Filled out from reference TRBV2 and TRBJ2-5, the complete variable domain reads EPEVTQTPSHQVTQMGQEVILRCVPISNHLYFYWYRQILGQKVEFLVSFYNNEISEKSEIFDDQFSVERPDGSNFTLKIRSTKLEDSAMYFCASREPSGGQETQYFGPGTRLLVL.

This clonotype showed up many times. The chain carries TRBV20-1 and TRBJ2-5; possibly TRBD2 for D (6 bases). Germline V gene lookup returns CDR1 DFQATT and CDR2 SNEGSKA (reference sequence). V lost 2 bases and J lost 2, with 12 bases in between. CDR3 length: 14 amino acids. The CDR3 here is CSARPRLEQETQYF. The CDR3 region has the DNA TGCAGTGCTAGACCCCGACTAGAACAAGAGACCCAGTACTTC.

The rearrangement joins TRBV9 to TRBJ1-5, with D uncertain. V lost 6 bases and J 3 bases, leaving 19 bases between the germline ends. CDR3 length: 16 residues. Germline V gene sequence: CDR1 SGDLS, CDR2 YYNGEE. CDR3 sequence: CASNQVRASINQPQHF. Written as DNA, the CDR3 is TGTGCCAGCAACCAGGTCCGGGCCTCAATCAATCAGCCCCAGCATTTT.

The sample holds a few counts of this clonotype. A read error may explain this, as a much larger clone is one base away. The V call is TRBV7-8, the J call TRBJ1-2; TRBD1 matches 7 bases. Per germline, CDR1 SGHVS and CDR2 FQNEAQ. This CDR3 region has 15 residues. CDR3: CASSLVQGNYDGYAF. The CDR3 coding sequence is TGTGCCAGCAGCTTAGTACAGGGGAATTATGATGGCTACGCCTTC.

The chain is built from TRBV10-1 and TRBJ1-5; TRBD1 is a possible D gene (5 bases). Germline V CDR1 and CDR2: WNHNN, SYGVQD (reference sequence). V was pared by 0 bases and J by 8 bases, with 11 bases between. The CDR3 is made up of 14 amino acids. CDR3 residues: CASSESGVREPQHF. In DNA, the CDR3 is TGCGCCAGCAGTGAGTCCGGAGTCAGGGAGCCCCAGCATTTT.

The V gene is TRBV19, the J gene TRBJ2-2; perhaps D is TRBD1 or TRBD2 (5 bases each). The germline gives CDR1 LNHDA, CDR2 SQIVND (reference sequence). The V and J ends lost 6 bases and 13 bases respectively, with 12 bases between them. The CDR3 is made up of 11 amino acids. The CDR3 is CASSSPGTLFF. Here the CDR3 DNA reads TGTGCCAGTAGCTCACCTGGGACGCTGTTTTTT.

Worth noting for this clonotype: Sequence at one end of the junction differs from germline and may be a read error. CDR3 bases: TGTGCCAGCAGTTCCCCCGACGGTTTGAACACTGAAGCTTTCTTT. This translates into CASSSPDGLNTEAFF. The gene calls are TRBV10-3 and TRBJ1-1; D remains unclear. Germline V CDR1 and CDR2: ENHRY, SYGVKD. The length of the CDR3 is 15 residues.

The rearrangement links TRBV5-4 to TRBJ1-5; D is unclear. CDR1 is SGHNT and CDR2 is YYREEE in the germline V gene (reference sequence). This CDR3 has 14 residues. Trimming took off 2 bases at V and 5 bases at J, with 11 bases between the two ends. CDR3 sequence (DNA): TGTGCCAGCAGCTTTCCGGGGAACGATCAGCCCCAGCATTTT. Translated: CASSFPGNDQPQHF.

The table lists this clonotype with a few counts. The rearrangement joins TRBV20-1 to TRBJ1-5; a weak D match, TRBD1 (5 bases). Between the trimmed V and J ends, which lost 3 bases and 7 bases, there was a span of 19 bases. Germline V gene data show CDR1 as DFQATT and CDR2 as SNEGSKA (reference sequence). The CDR3 is 15 residues long. The CDR3 sequence is CSASRDTGQWQPQHF. The CDR3 nucleotides read TGCAGTGCTAGTAGGGATACAGGCCAGTGGCAGCCCCAGCATTTT.

This rearrangement joins TRBV20-1 to TRBJ2-5, with D tentatively TRBD1 (6 bases). CDR1 is DFQATT, CDR2 SNEGSKA, per germline (reference sequence). The CDR3 is made up of 14 amino acids. V was cut by 5 bases and J by 7 bases, with 20 bases left in between. The DNA for the CDR3 is TGCAGTGCTGGGGGCGGGTTCGCCTATGGGACCCAGTACTTC. Translating it yields CSAGGGFAYGTQYF.

Details on this clonotype: One end of the junction does not line up with germline, which may come from a read error. The V and J genes are TRBV10-3 and TRBJ2-7; TRBD2 matches at 10 bases. Germline V gives CDR1 ENHRY, CDR2 SYGVKD. This CDR3 spans 14 amino acids. CDR3 residues: CASSEAGGLHEQYF. The CDR3 DNA reads as TGTGCCAGCAGTGAAGCGGGGGGGCTTCACGAGCAGTACTTC.

About this clonotype itself: Since no conserved phenylalanine or tryptophan closes the CDR3, a read error is the likely cause. The gene calls are TRBV2 and TRBJ1-2; weak D call: TRBD1 (5 bases). CDR1 is SNHLY and CDR2 is FYNNEI in the germline V gene. V lost 6 bases and J lost 4, with 18 bases in between. This CDR3 has 15 residues. In DNA form, the CDR3 reads TGTGCCAGCAGCTTCGGGACGGGGGTTATCTATGGCTACACCCTC. Translating gives CASSFGTGVIYGYTL.

A few counts support this clonotype. This sequence may be a read error, since a much larger clone differs from it by one base. The genes are TRBV10-1 and TRBJ1-3; D ambiguous. CDR3 size: 13 residues. The germline V gene encodes CDR1 WNHNN and CDR2 SYGVQD (reference sequence). In nucleotides, the CDR3 is TGCGCCAGCAGGGGATTTTCGGGAAACACCATGTATTTT. Amino acids: CASRGFSGNTMYF.

This clonotype was recorded a few times. The junction departs from the called germline gene at one end, perhaps through a read error. This CDR3 is CASSPRDKFNNEQFF. In nucleotides, the CDR3 is TGCGCCAGCAGCCCACGGGACAAGTTCAACAATGAGCAGTTCTTC. The chain carries TRBV7-9 and TRBJ2-1, with D possibly TRBD1 on 6 matching bases. Germline CDR1 reads SEHNR; CDR2 reads FQNEAQ (reference sequence). CDR3 size: 15 residues.

This sequence joins TRBV11-2 and TRBJ1-2, with 9 bases matching TRBD1. The CDR3 extends over 15 amino acids. The J segment lost 5 bases and the V segment lost 5 bases, leaving 9 bases of the junction unmatched. The germline V gene encodes CDR1 SGHAT and CDR2 FQNNGV. The CDR3 nucleotides are TGTGCCAGCAGCCCAAATTTTGGACAGGGGTATGGCTACACCTTC. Translating it yields CASSPNFGQGYGYTF.

This clonotype was recorded at least ten times. The rearrangement joins TRBV24-1 to TRBJ2-5, with D uncertain. Trimming left V 4 bases short and J 5 bases short, with 4 bases between. Per germline, CDR1 KGHDR and CDR2 SFDVKD. This CDR3 spans 11 amino acids. CDR3 nucleotide sequence: TGTGCCACCAGTGACAGGGAGACCCAGTACTTC. Translated, it gives CATSDRETQYF.

This clonotype turned up a few times. The chain is built from TRBV5-1 and TRBJ1-2; 8 bases match TRBD1. In germline, CDR1 is SGHRS, CDR2 YFSETQ. The CDR3 totals 15 residues. V gave up 5 bases and J gave up 1 base; unmatched junction bases: 7. The CDR3 coding sequence is TGCGCCAGCAGTCAGAGGACAGGGAATAACTATGGCTACACCTTC. It codes for CASSQRTGNNYGYTF. Full variable domain (missing parts from reference TRBV5-1 and TRBJ1-2): KAGVTQTPRYLIKTRGQQVTLSCSPISGHRSVSWYQQTPGQGLQFLFEYFSETQRNKGNFPGRFSGRQFSNSRSEMNVSTLELGDSALYLCASSQRTGNNYGYTFGSGTRLTVV.

This clonotype was recorded at least ten times. This chain connects TRBV29-1 to TRBJ1-1; no firm D call. Germline values: CDR1 SQVTM, CDR2 ANQGSEA. Trimming shortened V by 5 bases and J by 3 bases, and 13 bases separated the two germline ends. The CDR3 is 13 residues long. CDR3: CSVTHGGYTEAFF. The DNA of the CDR3 is TGCAGCGTTACCCACGGCGGGTACACTGAAGCTTTCTTT.

The chain employs TRBV11-2 and TRBJ2-7; tentative D call: TRBD2 (5 bases). Near its end, the DNA agrees better with TRBJ2-1, so the J call may be wrong. The CDR3 sequence is 16 residues long. From germline, CDR1 is SGHAT and CDR2 FQNNGV. In nucleotides, the CDR3 is TGTGCCAGCAGCTTATTAGCGCAGTCATCCTACAATGAGCAGTTCTTC. Translation: CASSLLAQSSYNEQFF.

The chain has TRBV6-5 and TRBJ1-5; D is ambiguous. Looked up from germline, CDR1 is MNHEY and CDR2 is SVGAGI. Trimming removed 4 bases at V and 4 bases at J, with 14 bases between. The CDR3 extends over 15 amino acids. The DNA of the CDR3 is TGTGCCAGCAGTTTCTCATCGGGGTTAAATCAGCCCCAGCATTTT. As protein: CASSFSSGLNQPQHF.

The chain links TRBV2 to TRBJ1-1; maybe TRBD1 (6 bases). The CDR3 contains 14 residues. V was cut by 6 bases and J by 2 bases, with 13 bases left in between. Germline CDR1 is SNHLY and CDR2 is FYNNEI. CDR3 region: CASRTPGVNTEAFF. The CDR3 DNA follows: TGTGCCAGCAGAACTCCAGGGGTAAACACTGAAGCTTTCTTT.

The sample holds many counts of this clonotype. The CDR3 loop reads CSARDRTGASTDTQYF. CDR3 DNA sequence: TGCAGTGCTAGAGACCGAACAGGGGCTAGCACAGATACGCAGTATTTT. V and J are TRBV20-1 and TRBJ2-3; 7 bases agree with TRBD1. CDR3 length equals 16 residues. Germline V gene lookup returns CDR1 DFQATT and CDR2 SNEGSKA (reference sequence). With 0 bases clipped from V and 0 bases from J, the junction kept 6 bases outside the gene matches.

This clonotype was seen many times. The chain is built from TRBV29-1 and TRBJ2-5; TRBD1 might be the D (6 bases). Trimming took 4 bases from V and 0 from J, leaving 9 bases between them. The CDR3 extends over 13 amino acids. Germline V gene lookup returns CDR1 SQVTM and CDR2 ANQGSEA. The chain's CDR3 is CSVGGDNQETQYF. The CDR3 region has the DNA TGCAGCGTTGGAGGGGACAACCAAGAGACCCAGTACTTC.

The chain is built from TRBV20-1 and TRBJ2-7; D may be TRBD1 (5 bases). Trimming removed 2 bases from V and 4 bases from J, with 15 bases in between. The germline V gene encodes CDR1 DFQATT and CDR2 SNEGSKA (reference sequence). The CDR3 totals 14 residues. The CDR3 region has the DNA TGCAGTGCTAGAATCCCAAGGGGAAGGTACGAGCAGTACTTC. This encodes CSARIPRGRYEQYF.